The 6 T cell receptor beta chains given below trace back to one sample, sequenced in a study of cytomegalovirus exposure and HLA in healthy donors. Vbeta (60) and Jbeta (13) primers were used in the PCR. Sequencing was performed with immunoSEQ multiplex PCR; in TCRdb, only in-frame clones are kept and a portion is missing. The sample records over 150,000 clones, about 82% being singletons. Sequences were obtained from PBMCs. These TCRs come from a woman in her 30s in good health and CMV-seropositive.

The V and J genes are TRBV5-1 and TRBJ2-5; 11 nucleotides line up with TRBD1. The germline V gene has CDR1 SGHRS and CDR2 YFSETQ. There are 16 residues in the CDR3. The trim removed 4 bases at V and 4 bases at J, leaving 9 bases unmatched. The CDR3 sequence: CASSPGQGALVETQYF. CDR3 nucleotide sequence: TGCGCCAGCAGCCCTGGACAGGGGGCGTTGGTAGAGACCCAGTACTTC.

The chain uses TRBV10-3 and TRBJ2-6; 7 nucleotides line up with TRBD1. The junction had 9 bases not matched to a gene; V was cut back by 0 bases and J by 4 bases. The CDR3 covers 18 residues. The V gene's germline CDR1 is ENHRY and CDR2 SYGVKD. For the CDR3, the DNA is TGTGCCATCAGTGAGTCTGACAGGGCCCTGTCGGGGGCCAACGTCCTGACTTTC. Protein sequence: CAISESDRALSGANVLTF.

The V gene is TRBV2, the J gene TRBJ1-2; 8 bases are a match to TRBD1. After removal of 4 bases from V and 8 bases from J, the junction contained 9 bases not matched to a gene. Germline-derived CDR1 and CDR2 are SNHLY and FYNNEI. The CDR3 extends over 14 amino acids. Here the CDR3 reads CASSGDRGWGGYTF. CDR3 bases: TGTGCCAGCAGTGGAGACAGGGGCTGGGGGGGCTACACCTTC.

V usage is TRBV4-2 and J usage is TRBJ1-1; TRBD1 might be the D (5 bases). The V gene lost 2 bases and the J gene lost 5 bases, with 12 bases spanning the gap. Germline assignment: CDR1 LGHNA and CDR2 YNFKEQ. The CDR3 runs to 14 residues. CDR3: CASSQNTGGTEAFF. Here the CDR3 DNA reads TGTGCCAGCAGCCAAAATACTGGGGGGACTGAAGCTTTCTTT.

V usage is TRBV27 and J usage is TRBJ1-2; 9 bases are a match to TRBD1. The CDR3 has 16 amino acids. In germline, CDR1 is MNHEY, CDR2 SMNVEV (reference sequence). The V gene end was trimmed by 3 bases and the J gene end by 6 bases; junction bases not matched to a gene: 11. CDR3 in amino acids: CASSLAPSGTGNGYTF. In DNA, the CDR3 is TGTGCCAGCAGTTTGGCCCCCTCCGGGACAGGGAATGGCTACACCTTC.

This chain joins TRBV27 and TRBJ1-2; a weak D match, TRBD1 (6 bases). This CDR3 contains 15 residues. V lost 2 bases to trimming and J lost 4 bases, with 14 bases between them. CDR1 and CDR2 (germline): MNHEY, SMNVEV (reference sequence). The CDR3 sequence: CASSLTQGRTYGYTF. In DNA form, the CDR3 reads TGTGCCAGCAGTTTAACGCAGGGGCGTACCTATGGCTACACCTTC.